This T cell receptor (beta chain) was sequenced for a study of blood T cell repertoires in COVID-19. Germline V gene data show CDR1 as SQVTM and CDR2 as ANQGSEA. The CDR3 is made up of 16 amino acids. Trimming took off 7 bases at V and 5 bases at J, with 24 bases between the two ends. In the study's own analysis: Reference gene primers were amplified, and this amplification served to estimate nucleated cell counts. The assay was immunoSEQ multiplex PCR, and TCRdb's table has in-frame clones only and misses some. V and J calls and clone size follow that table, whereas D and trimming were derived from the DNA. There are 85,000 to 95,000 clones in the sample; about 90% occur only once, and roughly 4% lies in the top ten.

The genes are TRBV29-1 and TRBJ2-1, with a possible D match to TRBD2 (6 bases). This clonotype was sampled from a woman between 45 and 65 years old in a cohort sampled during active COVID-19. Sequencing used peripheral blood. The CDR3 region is CSAHRPSAGTNNEQFF. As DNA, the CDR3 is TGCAGCGCCCACCGCCCAAGTGCGGGAACGAACAATGAGCAGTTCTTC.